This paragraph covers one TCR beta chain sequence. This specimen belongs to a study of blood T cell repertoires in COVID-19. Study information: Sites in the United States, Italy and Spain provided acute and convalescent COVID-19 samples. From T cells, B-cell-depleted T cells, or PBMCs came the material, which was cDNA or gDNA.

This CDR3 region has 15 residues. Trimming removed 1 base from V and 5 bases from J, with 12 bases in between. Germline-derived CDR1 and CDR2 are MDHEN and SYDVKM. Source study methods: Estimation of nucleated cell counts was performed using reference gene primer amplification. Data came from immunoSEQ multiplex PCR; TCRdb stores just in-frame clones and leaves some out. The V and J calls and clone size are taken from that table; D and trimming were inferred from the DNA. The sample has 130,000 or so clones; just over 85% are singletons. The chain has TRBV28 and TRBJ1-5; D gene ambiguous. The sample comprised peripheral blood. The clonotype was recovered from a woman in her sixties or seventies with acute or convalescent COVID-19. CDR3 bases: TGTGCCAGCAGTTTATCCCCGCCGGTCGATCAGCCCCAGCATTTT. Its protein product is CASSLSPPVDQPQHF.